Given below is one T cell receptor (beta chain) in context. This clonotype was recorded a few times. Its antigen target is currently unknown. It has no much larger one-base neighbor in the sample; base qualities were not kept. V and J lose 8 bases and 3 bases, and a span of 6 bases separates them. The CDR3 has 11 amino acids, counting the end cysteine and phenylalanine. Only the CDR3 part of the read is kept: 33 bases, read in frame from the first base. The germline V gene (reference sequence) yields MNHNY for CDR1 and SVGAGI for CDR2. The data belong to a study of post-analysis software for immune sequencing data (dated by TCRdb to about 2015). About the study as a whole: The recorded disease courses included relapsing-remitting, secondary progressive and progressive-relapsing multiple sclerosis, and some patients had no subtype annotation. The multiple sclerosis patient repertoires were compared with 10 or so previously published healthy control repertoires from donors aged about 6 to 26 years. A subset of samples was prepared in parallel using single-end sample barcoding, then pooled and co-amplified after Illumina adapter ligation. The paper's findings and limits, for the study overall: The control group was slightly older than the multiple sclerosis patient group. A few TRBV segments, including TRBV5-6, TRBV5-1 and TRBV20-1, were significantly more frequent in patients than controls. Strong co-clustering of samples prepared in the same batch was shown by direct clustering with F measure, prompting a batch-effect correction. Multiple sclerosis patients had significantly lower normalized Chao1 diversity than controls, a result that suggests substantial peripheral T-cell clonal expansion.

The receptor library was made with PCR. The data were produced on an Illumina HiSeq 2500. Unique molecular identifiers were incorporated into TCR beta cDNA libraries to reduce PCR and sequencing biases. Roughly 0.5 million cDNA molecules were obtained per 1 to 10 million input T cells, so each molecule approximated one T cell. The patient libraries were prepared and sequenced using the same protocol as the earlier healthy control dataset. Within a given batch, samples were prepared together, multiplexed and sequenced on the same HiSeq lane. The study's processing was this. Raw barcoded reads were processed with MIGEC, and single-read molecular identifier groups were discarded before consensus assembly and CDR3 extraction. Clonotype tables were post-analysed with VDJtools, normalizing diversity by down-sampling all datasets to the smallest sample size. Repertoire overlap clustering matched CDR3 amino acid but not nucleotide sequences to correct batch-related cross-sample contamination. TCRdb itself trimmed the public reads at Q25 with fastp, ran MiXCR and retained productive beta chains. Every CDR3 protein is listed once, alongside the most common genes and DNA of its rows. TCRdb's processing, not the authors' own work, is the source of the V and J calls. Within this sample are 800,000 to 950,000 distinct CDR3 sequences, with about 50% of them counted one time only. The top ten hold approximately 4.4% of the sample.

To demonstrate the VDJtools post-analysis software, the study profiled TCR beta repertoires from the peripheral blood of about 13 young patients with multiple sclerosis. The patients with multiple sclerosis were children and adolescents between about 6 and 16 years of age. The sample comprised blood. The clonotype was recovered from a girl aged 10 to 17 with multiple sclerosis. The rearranged segments are TRBV6-6 and TRBJ2-3, with the D gene uncertain. The nucleotide sequence reads TGTGCCAGCGAGAATACAGATACGCAGTATTTT. Translated, this gives CASENTDTQYF.